A selection of T cell receptor beta chains follows, all from one sample in a study of OX40 agonist ivuxolimab in advanced cancers. Produced via immunoSEQ multiplex PCR; TCRdb's table is partial and in-frame only. The data hold around 94,000 clones, with more than 85% observed a single time. Source: CD4+ or CD8+ T cells sorted from blood, taken in a trial of the OX40 agonist ivuxolimab. The receptors were sampled from an adult with an advanced solid tumor such as melanoma, head and neck, liver or kidney cancer. Each CDR3 is given with its conserved first and last residue. The D gene is left open where the match is weak. Rows may omit the clone size; those that give it use once, few, many or a size class.

j_call,clone_size,v_call,d_call,cdr3_nt,cdr3_aa
TRBJ1-2,NA,TRBV2,TRBD1,TGTGCCAGCAGTGAACGAAGGGACAGGGAGTACACCTTC,CASSERRDREYTF
TRBJ2-7,few,TRBV27,TRBD1,TGTGCCAGCCGTCACCAATACAGGGGGTCCTACGAGCAGTACTTC,CASRHQYRGSYEQYF
TRBJ2-7,NA,TRBV27,NA,TGTGCCAGCAGTTTATCGGCAGGGATATCCTACGAGCAGTACTTC,CASSLSAGISYEQYF
TRBJ1-1,once,TRBV6-5,TRBD1,TGTGCCAGCAGTTACGGGACAGGGGTGACTGAAGCTTTCTTT,CASSYGTGVTEAFF
TRBJ1-1,NA,TRBV5-1,NA,TGCGCCAGCAGCCAAATGGGACGGAAGAACACTGAAGCTTTCTTT,CASSQMGRKNTEAFF
TRBJ2-7,NA,TRBV2,NA,TGTGCCAGCTCTTGGGTTAGCTCCTACGAGCAGTACTTC,CASSWVSSYEQYF
TRBJ1-2,NA,TRBV9,NA,TGTGCCAGCAGCGTCGGGGGGGAGGACTATGGCTACACCTTC,CASSVGGEDYGYTF
TRBJ2-1,few,TRBV6-1,NA,TGTGCCAGCAGTGAATTCCAGGGAACATACAATGAGCAGTTCTTC,CASSEFQGTYNEQFF
TRBJ2-5,NA,TRBV27,TRBD2,TGTGCCAGCAGTTTAACTAGCGGGGCGGAGACCCAGTACTTC,CASSLTSGAETQYF
TRBJ2-5,NA,TRBV27,TRBD2,TGTGCCAGCAGTTTAGTTACAGGTTTCGGGGGGGAGACCCAGTACTTC,CASSLVTGFGGETQYF
TRBJ2-1,NA,TRBV5-1,TRBD1,TGCGCCAGCAGCGGGGGACAGGGGGCCTCCTACAATGAGCAGTTCTTC,CASSGGQGASYNEQFF
TRBJ1-1,NA,TRBV5-4,NA,TGTGCCAGCAACCAATTCTCAAGGACTGAAGCTTTCTTT,CASNQFSRTEAFF
TRBJ2-3,NA,TRBV5-4,NA,TGTGCCAGCATCGGCGAACCCACAGATACGCAGTATTTT,CASIGEPTDTQYF
TRBJ1-2,once,TRBV6-5,NA,TGTGCCAGCACTTCAGGTGCGGGATACACCTTC,CASTSGAGYTF
TRBJ1-1,few,TRBV19,NA,TGTGCCAGTAGATGGACGGTGAACACTGAAGCTTTCTTT,CASRWTVNTEAFF
TRBJ1-2,once,TRBV10-2,NA,TGCGCCAGCAGTGACGGAGCTAACTATGGCTACACCTTC,CASSDGANYGYTF
TRBJ2-7,NA,TRBV13,TRBD2,TGTGCCAGCACCACCAGAGGGAGCGGGGGACCTCTCTACGAGCAGTACTTC,CASTTRGSGGPLYEQYF
TRBJ2-1,NA,TRBV2,NA,TGTGCCAGCAGAAACAATGAGCAGTTCTTC,CASRNNEQFF
TRBJ2-7,once,TRBV2,NA,TGTGCCAGCTTAGGACTGGCCTCCTACGAGCAGTACTTC,CASLGLASYEQYF
TRBJ2-2,NA,TRBV19,NA,TGTGCCGGGGGGACACCCCAAAACACCGGGGAGCTGTTTTTT,CAGGTPQNTGELFF
TRBJ1-3,NA,TRBV4-3,NA,TGCGCCAGCAGCCAAGATCCGGGCTCTGGAAACACCATATATTTT,CASSQDPGSGNTIYF
TRBJ2-7,NA,TRBV9,NA,TGTGCCAGCAGCGTATCTCTAGGAGCGCGCGAGCAGTACTTC,CASSVSLGAREQYF
TRBJ2-7,NA,TRBV29-1,TRBD1,TGCAGCGTTGTGGGGACAGAAGAGGCCTCCGAGCAGTACTTC,CSVVGTEEASEQYF
TRBJ1-2,NA,TRBV6-5,NA,TGTGCCAGCAGTTACGGTAGTGCCTATGGCTACACCTTC,CASSYGSAYGYTF
TRBJ2-2,NA,TRBV7-9,NA,TGTGCCAGCAGCGATCCCGGGAGCCCCGGGGAGCTGTTTTTT,CASSDPGSPGELFF
TRBJ1-1,few,TRBV9,TRBD1,TGTGCCAGCAGCGTAGACGGGACAGGGAACACTGAAGCTTTCTTT,CASSVDGTGNTEAFF
TRBJ2-4,once,TRBV19,NA,TGTGCCAGTTCCGGGACAGCCTCGGGGGGGAACATTCAGTACTTC,CASSGTASGGNIQYF
TRBJ2-7,NA,TRBV27,NA,TGTGCCAGCAGTTCCTATAGCTCCTACGAGCAGTACTTC,CASSSYSSYEQYF
TRBJ2-7,NA,TRBV4-1,NA,TGCGCCAGCAGCCAAGGAAGCAACTACGAGCAGTACTTC,CASSQGSNYEQYF
TRBJ2-5,NA,TRBV7-2,TRBD2,TGTGCCAGCAGCGAAAGCGGGGCGCAAGAGACCCAGTACTTC,CASSESGAQETQYF
TRBJ2-5,NA,TRBV7-9,NA,TGTGCCAGCAGTAGGGCCCTGCAAGAGACCCAGTACTTC,CASSRALQETQYF
TRBJ2-1,NA,TRBV27,TRBD2,TGTGCCAGCAGTTATTCCGGGACTAGATCGAACAATGAGCAGTTCTTC,CASSYSGTRSNNEQFF
TRBJ1-1,NA,TRBV27,TRBD1,TGTGCCAGCAGTTTGGCAGGGGGCACTGAAGCTTTCTTT,CASSLAGGTEAFF
TRBJ2-7,NA,TRBV19,NA,TGTGCCAGTAGTACCTTATACGAGCAGTACTTC,CASSTLYEQYF
TRBJ1-4,NA,TRBV15,TRBD1,TGTGCCACCAGCAAACACCTCGGACAGGGTGAAAATGAAAAACTGTTTTTT,CATSKHLGQGENEKLFF
TRBJ2-7,NA,TRBV5-4,TRBD2,TGTGCCAGCAGCTTAACGGGACTAGCGGGATCCGAGCAGTACTTC,CASSLTGLAGSEQYF
TRBJ2-7,NA,TRBV10-2,NA,TGCGCCAGCAGTGACCCGGGACACTCTTTCCTTCTATACGAGCAGTACTTC,CASSDPGHSFLLYEQYF
TRBJ2-7,once,TRBV29-1,TRBD2,TGCAGCGCTGAAAGCGGGAGTCCCTACGAGCAGTACTTC,CSAESGSPYEQYF
TRBJ2-7,NA,TRBV7-2,NA,TGTGCCAGCAGCTCGGACTACGAGCAGTACTTC,CASSSDYEQYF
TRBJ2-1,NA,TRBV4-1,NA,TGCGCCAGCAGCCAAGAACGGGCGGACAATGAGCAGTTCTTC,CASSQERADNEQFF
TRBJ1-2,NA,TRBV6-5,NA,TGTGCCAGCTTAGACCCAATGAGATCCCGCTATGGCTACACCTTC,CASLDPMRSRYGYTF
TRBJ2-5,once,TRBV4-3,TRBD2,TGCGCCAGCAGCCAAGGGAGTGGGGAGGGCGAGACCCAGTACTTC,CASSQGSGEGETQYF
TRBJ1-1,NA,TRBV6-6,NA,TGTGCCAGCAGTCCGGACACTGAAGCTTTCTTT,CASSPDTEAFF
TRBJ1-4,NA,TRBV4-1,NA,TGCGCCAGCAGCCCTCGGCCCGATACATTTCGTAGGTTCGGCCTGTTTTTT,CASSPRPDTFRRFGLFF
TRBJ1-2,NA,TRBV27,TRBD1,TGTGCCAGCAGGCCGGGTACAGGGGCGGACTATGGCTACACCTTC,CASRPGTGADYGYTF
TRBJ2-5,NA,TRBV6-5,NA,TGTGCCAGCAGTTCGAGATCAGGGGCCCAAGAGACCCAGTACTTC,CASSSRSGAQETQYF
TRBJ2-1,NA,TRBV6-5,NA,TGTGCCAGCAGTTGGGCAGTCGGTACAACTGAGCAGTTCTTC,CASSWAVGTTEQFF
TRBJ2-7,NA,TRBV13,NA,TGTGCCAGCAGCCGAACGCCGGGACCTAACTACGAGCAGTACTTC,CASSRTPGPNYEQYF
TRBJ2-7,NA,TRBV9,NA,TGTGCCAGCAGCGTAGGGGCAGTGAGCTACGAGCAGTACTTC,CASSVGAVSYEQYF
TRBJ2-7,NA,TRBV27,TRBD2,TGTGCCAGCAGGAAAGCTAGCGGGGGGTCCTACGAGCAGTACTTC,CASRKASGGSYEQYF
TRBJ2-7,NA,TRBV10-3,NA,TGTGCCATCAGTGAGTTTAAGGCCTATGAGCAGTACTTC,CAISEFKAYEQYF
TRBJ2-1,NA,TRBV25-1,NA,TGTGCCAGCGGGTACGGGTCCTACAATGAGCAGTTCTTC,CASGYGSYNEQFF
TRBJ1-2,NA,TRBV27,TRBD1,TGTGCCAGCAGTTTTGCCAGGGGGTATGGCTACACCTTC,CASSFARGYGYTF
TRBJ2-5,NA,TRBV29-1,TRBD1,TGCAGCGTTGATTCAGGGGGAGAGACCCAGTACTTC,CSVDSGGETQYF
TRBJ2-4,NA,TRBV2,NA,TGTGCCAGCAGGGAGCACCCAGCCAAAAACATTCAGTACTTC,CASREHPAKNIQYF
TRBJ1-1,NA,TRBV2,TRBD1,TGTGCCATCTCCGGGACAGGGGTGAACACTGAAGCTTTCTTT,CAISGTGVNTEAFF
TRBJ2-3,NA,TRBV5-1,TRBD2,TGCGCCAGCAGCTTGTGGAGCGGGGGGGAAACAGATACGCAGTATTTT,CASSLWSGGETDTQYF
TRBJ2-5,once,TRBV5-4,NA,TGTGCCAGCAGCTCCAGCGGGTTCCAAGAGACCCAGTACTTC,CASSSSGFQETQYF
TRBJ2-7,NA,TRBV5-1,TRBD1,TGCGCCAGCAGCCACGGACAGGGTTACGAGCAGTACTTC,CASSHGQGYEQYF